The source of this T cell receptor beta chain is a study of blood T cell repertoires in COVID-19. Study summary: Donors in the United States, Italy and Spain gave samples during acute or convalescent COVID-19. T cells, B-cell-depleted T cells, or PBMCs provided the cDNA or gDNA that served as material.

The germline V gene has CDR1 SGHVS and CDR2 FQNEAQ. The CDR3 spans 15 residues. Trimming shortened V by 5 bases and J by 2 bases, and 15 bases separated the two germline ends. In the authors' workflow: The assay estimated nucleated cells by amplifying reference gene primers. Sequencing used immunoSEQ multiplex PCR; TCRdb keeps in-frame clones, though not all of them. The V and J calls and clone size are taken from that table; D and trimming were inferred from the DNA. This table has approximately 150,000 clones, approximately 87% appearing once. Sample: peripheral blood. This clonotype originated in a woman in her seventies with acute or convalescent COVID-19. The V gene is TRBV7-8, the J gene TRBJ1-2; D is perhaps TRBD1 (5 bases). The CDR3 sequence is CASSQRLEGNYGYTF. In DNA, the CDR3 is TGTGCCAGCAGCCAAAGGTTGGAGGGGAACTATGGCTACACCTTC.